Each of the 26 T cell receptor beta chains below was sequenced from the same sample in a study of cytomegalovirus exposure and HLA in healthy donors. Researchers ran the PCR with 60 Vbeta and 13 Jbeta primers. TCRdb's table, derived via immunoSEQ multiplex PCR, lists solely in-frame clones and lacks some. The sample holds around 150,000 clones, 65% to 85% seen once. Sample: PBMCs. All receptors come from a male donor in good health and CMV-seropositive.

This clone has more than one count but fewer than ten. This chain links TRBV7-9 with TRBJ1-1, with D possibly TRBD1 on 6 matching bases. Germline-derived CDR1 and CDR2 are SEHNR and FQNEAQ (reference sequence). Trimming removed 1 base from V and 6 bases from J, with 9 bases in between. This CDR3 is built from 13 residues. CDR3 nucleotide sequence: TGTGCCAGCAGCTTAGTGTCAGGGGCTGAAGCTTTCTTT. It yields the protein CASSLVSGAEAFF.

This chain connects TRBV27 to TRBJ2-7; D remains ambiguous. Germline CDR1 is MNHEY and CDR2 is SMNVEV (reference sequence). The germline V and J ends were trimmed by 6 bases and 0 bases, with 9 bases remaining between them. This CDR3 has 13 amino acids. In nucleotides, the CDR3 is TGTGCCAGCAGGCCCGCGGCCTCCTACGAGCAGTACTTC. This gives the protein CASRPAASYEQYF.

The CDR3 sequence: CASSLSRVATDTQYF. The CDR3 nucleotides read TGTGCCAGCAGCTTATCCAGGGTTGCCACAGATACGCAGTATTTT. The chain links TRBV11-3 to TRBJ2-3, with TRBD1 as a possible D gene (5 bases). The CDR3 has 15 residues. The germline gives CDR1 SGHNT, CDR2 YENEEA. With 2 bases removed from V and 2 bases from J, the gap between germline ends came to 11 bases.

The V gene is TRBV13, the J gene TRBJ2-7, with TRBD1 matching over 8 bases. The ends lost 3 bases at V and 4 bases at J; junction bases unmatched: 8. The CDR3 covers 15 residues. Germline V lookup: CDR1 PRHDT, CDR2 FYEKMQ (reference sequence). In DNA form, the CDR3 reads TGTGCCAGCAGCTTTCAGCTGGACAGGGCATACGAGCAGTACTTC. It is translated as CASSFQLDRAYEQYF.

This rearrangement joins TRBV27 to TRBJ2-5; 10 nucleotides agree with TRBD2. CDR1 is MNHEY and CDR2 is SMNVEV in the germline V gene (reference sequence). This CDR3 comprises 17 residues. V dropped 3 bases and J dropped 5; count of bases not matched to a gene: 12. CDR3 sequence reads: CASSFGYSSGSWETQYF. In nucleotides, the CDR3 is TGTGCCAGCAGTTTCGGCTACTCTAGCGGGAGCTGGGAGACCCAGTACTTC.

CDR3 protein: CAAGAKNIQYF. The CDR3 DNA follows: TGTGCCGCGGGGGCCAAAAACATTCAGTACTTC. V is TRBV7-9 and J is TRBJ2-4; a weak D match, TRBD2 (6 bases). Between the trimmed V and J ends, which lost 11 bases and 1 base, there was a span of 6 bases. Germline V CDR1 and CDR2: SEHNR, FQNEAQ (reference sequence). This CDR3 has 11 residues. Combining the CDR3 with reference TRBV7-9 and TRBJ2-4 gives the whole variable domain DTGVSQNPRHKITKRGQNVTFRCDPISEHNRLYWYRQTLGQGPEFLTYFQNEAQLEKSRLLSDRFSAERPKGSFSTLEIQRTEQGDSAMYLCAAGAKNIQYFGAGTRLSVL.

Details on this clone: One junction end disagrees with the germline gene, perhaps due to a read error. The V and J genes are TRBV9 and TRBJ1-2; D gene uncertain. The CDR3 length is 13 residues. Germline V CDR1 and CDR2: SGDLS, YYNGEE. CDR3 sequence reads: CASSGSGRSRHQF. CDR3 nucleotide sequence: TGTGCCAGCAGCGGAAGTGGTCGCTCTAGGCACCAGTTC. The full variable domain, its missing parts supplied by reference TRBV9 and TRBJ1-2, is DSGVTQTPKHLITATGQRVTLRCSPRSGDLSVYWYQQSLDQGLQFLIQYYNGEERAKGNILERFSAQQFPDLHSELNLSSLELGDSALYFCASSGSGRSRHQFGSGTRLTVV.

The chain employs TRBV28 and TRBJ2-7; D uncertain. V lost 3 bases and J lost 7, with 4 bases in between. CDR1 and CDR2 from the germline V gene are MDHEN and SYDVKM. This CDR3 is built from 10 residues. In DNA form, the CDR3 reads TGTGCCAGCAGTTTTAGAGAGCAGTACTTC. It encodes CASSFREQYF.

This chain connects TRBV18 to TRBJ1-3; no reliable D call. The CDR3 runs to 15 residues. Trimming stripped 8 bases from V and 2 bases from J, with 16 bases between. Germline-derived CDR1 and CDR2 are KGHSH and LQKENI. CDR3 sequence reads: CASGLGVGTGNTIYF. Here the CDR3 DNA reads TGTGCCAGCGGCCTCGGGGTCGGGACTGGAAACACCATATATTTT.

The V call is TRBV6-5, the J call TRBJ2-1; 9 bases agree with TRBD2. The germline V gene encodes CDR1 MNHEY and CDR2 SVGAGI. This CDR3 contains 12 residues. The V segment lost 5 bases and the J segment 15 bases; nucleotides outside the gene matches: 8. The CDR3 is CASSELAGLPFF. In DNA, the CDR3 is TGTGCCAGCAGTGAACTAGCGGGTTTACCGTTCTTC.

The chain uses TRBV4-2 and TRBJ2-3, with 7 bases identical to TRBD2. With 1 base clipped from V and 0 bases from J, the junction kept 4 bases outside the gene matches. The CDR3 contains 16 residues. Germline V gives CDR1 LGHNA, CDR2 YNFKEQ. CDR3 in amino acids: CASSQASGTSTDTQYF. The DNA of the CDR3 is TGTGCCAGCAGCCAAGCTAGCGGTACTAGCACAGATACGCAGTATTTT.

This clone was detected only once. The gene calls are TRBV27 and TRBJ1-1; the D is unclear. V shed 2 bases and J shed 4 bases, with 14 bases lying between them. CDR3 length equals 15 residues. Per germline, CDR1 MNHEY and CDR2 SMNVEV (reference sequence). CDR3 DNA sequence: TGTGCCAGCAGTTTAGGTTCGTCGGGTTCCACTGAAGCTTTCTTT. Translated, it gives CASSLGSSGSTEAFF.

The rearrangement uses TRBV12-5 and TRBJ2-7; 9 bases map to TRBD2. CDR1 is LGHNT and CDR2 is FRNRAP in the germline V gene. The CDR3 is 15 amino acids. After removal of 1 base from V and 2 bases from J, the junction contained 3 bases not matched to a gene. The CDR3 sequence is CASGLGLAAAYEQYF. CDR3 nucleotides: TGTGCTAGTGGTTTGGGACTAGCGGCCGCCTACGAGCAGTACTTC. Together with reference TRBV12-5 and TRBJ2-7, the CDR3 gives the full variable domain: DARVTQTPRHKVTEMGQEVTMRCQPILGHNTVFWYRQTMMQGLELLAYFRNRAPLDDSGMPKDRFSAEMPDATLATLKIQPSEPRDSAVYFCASGLGLAAAYEQYFGPGTRLTVT.

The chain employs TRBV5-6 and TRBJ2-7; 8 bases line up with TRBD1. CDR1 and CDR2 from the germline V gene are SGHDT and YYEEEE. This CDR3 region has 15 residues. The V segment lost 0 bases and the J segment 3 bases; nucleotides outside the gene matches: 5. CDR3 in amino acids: CASSLAVTGVYEQYF. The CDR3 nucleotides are TGTGCCAGCAGCTTGGCTGTGACAGGGGTCTACGAGCAGTACTTC.

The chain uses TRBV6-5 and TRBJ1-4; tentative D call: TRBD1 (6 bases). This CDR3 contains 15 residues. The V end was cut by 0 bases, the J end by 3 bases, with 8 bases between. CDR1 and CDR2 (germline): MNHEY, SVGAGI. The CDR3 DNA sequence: TGTGCCAGCAGTTACTCGGGGGCGGCTAATGAAAAACTGTTTTTT. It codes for CASSYSGAANEKLFF.

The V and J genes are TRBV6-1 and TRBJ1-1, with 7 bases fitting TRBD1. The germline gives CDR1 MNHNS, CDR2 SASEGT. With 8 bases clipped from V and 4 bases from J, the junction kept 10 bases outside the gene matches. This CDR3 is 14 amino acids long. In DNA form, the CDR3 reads TGTGCCAGCCGGCAGGGGGTGTACGGCACTGAAGCTTTCTTT. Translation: CASRQGVYGTEAFF.

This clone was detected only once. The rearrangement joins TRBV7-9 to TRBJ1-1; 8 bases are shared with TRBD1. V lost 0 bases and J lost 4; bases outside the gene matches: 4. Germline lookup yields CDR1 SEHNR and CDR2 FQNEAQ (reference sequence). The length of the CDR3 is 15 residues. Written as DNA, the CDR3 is TGTGCCAGCAGCTTAGCGTCAGGGGGCGGCACTGAAGCTTTCTTT. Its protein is CASSLASGGGTEAFF.

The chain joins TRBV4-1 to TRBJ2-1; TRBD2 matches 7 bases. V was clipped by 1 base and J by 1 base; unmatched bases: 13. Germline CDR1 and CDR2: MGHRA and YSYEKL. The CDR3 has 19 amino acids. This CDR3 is CASSQVIWASGTSYNEQFF. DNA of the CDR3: TGCGCCAGCAGCCAAGTAATTTGGGCTAGCGGAACTTCCTACAATGAGCAGTTCTTC.

The CDR3 region is CASSLGQGATETQYF. The CDR3 DNA reads TGTGCCAGCAGCTTAGGACAGGGGGCTACGGAGACCCAGTACTTC. V is TRBV11-3 and J is TRBJ2-5, with 10 nucleotides matching TRBD1. After removal of 1 base from V and 5 bases from J, the junction contained 4 bases not matched to a gene. CDR1 is SGHNT and CDR2 is YENEEA in the germline V gene. The CDR3 totals 15 residues. Full variable domain (rest looked up from reference TRBV11-3 and TRBJ2-5): EAGVVQSPRYKIIEKKQPVAFWCNPISGHNTLYWYLQNLGQGPELLIRYENEEAVDDSQLPKDRFSAERLKGVDSTLKIQPAELGDSAVYLCASSLGQGATETQYFGPGTRLLVL.

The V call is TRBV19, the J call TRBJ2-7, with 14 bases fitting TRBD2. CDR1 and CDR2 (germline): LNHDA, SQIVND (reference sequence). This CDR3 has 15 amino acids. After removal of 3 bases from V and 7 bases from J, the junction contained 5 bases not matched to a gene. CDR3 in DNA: TGTGCCAGTAGTATGGGGACTAGCGGGAGAACGGAGCAGTACTTC. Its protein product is CASSMGTSGRTEQYF.

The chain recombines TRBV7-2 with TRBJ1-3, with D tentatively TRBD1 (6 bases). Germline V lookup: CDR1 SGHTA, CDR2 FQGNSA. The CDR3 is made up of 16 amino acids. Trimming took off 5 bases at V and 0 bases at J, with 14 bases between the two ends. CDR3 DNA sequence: TGTGCCAGCAGCCCGGACAGTCCCTACTCTGGAAACACCATATATTTT. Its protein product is CASSPDSPYSGNTIYF.

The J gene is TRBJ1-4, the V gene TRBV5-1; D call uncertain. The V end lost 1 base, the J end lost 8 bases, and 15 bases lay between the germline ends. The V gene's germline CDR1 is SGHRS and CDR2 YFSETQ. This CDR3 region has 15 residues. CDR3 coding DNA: TGCGCCAGCAGCTTGTTATCGGACCGCGGGGAAAAACTGTTTTTT. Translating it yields CASSLLSDRGEKLFF.

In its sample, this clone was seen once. The CDR3 DNA sequence: TGTGCCAGTAGTCCGCAGGGACAGGGGGCGGCTCAGCCCCAGCATTTT. Translating it yields CASSPQGQGAAQPQHF. V usage is TRBV19 and J usage is TRBJ1-5; 12 nucleotides match TRBD1. The CDR3 covers 16 residues. In germline, CDR1 is LNHDA, CDR2 SQIVND (reference sequence). V lost 5 bases, J lost 6 bases, and 8 bases stayed unmatched. The full variable domain, its missing parts supplied by reference TRBV19 and TRBJ1-5, is DGGITQSPKYLFRKEGQNVTLSCEQNLNHDAMYWYRQDPGQGLRLIYYSQIVNDFQKGDIAEGYSVSREKKESFPLTVTSAQKNPTAFYLCASSPQGQGAAQPQHFGDGTRLSIL.

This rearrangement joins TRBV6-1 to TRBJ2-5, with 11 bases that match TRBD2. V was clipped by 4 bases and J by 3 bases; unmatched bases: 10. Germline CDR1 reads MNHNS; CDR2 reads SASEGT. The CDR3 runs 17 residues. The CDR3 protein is CASSGLAGGPPKETQYF. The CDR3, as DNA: TGTGCCAGCAGTGGGCTAGCGGGAGGCCCACCTAAAGAGACCCAGTACTTC.

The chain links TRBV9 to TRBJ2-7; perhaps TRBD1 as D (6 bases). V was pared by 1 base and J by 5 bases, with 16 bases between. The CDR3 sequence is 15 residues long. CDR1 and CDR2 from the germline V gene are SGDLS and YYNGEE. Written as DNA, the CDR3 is TGTGCCAGCAGCGTAACCGGACAGTCGGGCCACGAGCAGTACTTC. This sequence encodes CASSVTGQSGHEQYF. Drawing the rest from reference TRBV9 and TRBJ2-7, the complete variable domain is DSGVTQTPKHLITATGQRVTLRCSPRSGDLSVYWYQQSLDQGLQFLIQYYNGEERAKGNILERFSAQQFPDLHSELNLSSLELGDSALYFCASSVTGQSGHEQYFGPGTRLTVT.

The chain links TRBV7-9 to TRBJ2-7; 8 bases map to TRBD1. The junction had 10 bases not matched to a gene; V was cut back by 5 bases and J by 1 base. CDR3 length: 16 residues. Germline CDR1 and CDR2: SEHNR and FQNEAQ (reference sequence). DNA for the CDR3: TGTGCCAGCAGCGCCACCCTGGACAGGGAGTCCTACGAGCAGTACTTC. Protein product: CASSATLDRESYEQYF.